This TCR beta chain was profiled in a study of blood T cell repertoires in COVID-19. Overall study context: In each case, the material was cDNA or gDNA derived from T cells, B-cell-depleted T cells, or PBMCs.

A Seattle source enrolled patients during active infection and followed them longitudinally. Per the study methods: Nucleated cell number was recorded as an estimate derived from reference gene primer amplification. This table comes from immunoSEQ multiplex PCR, and its TCRdb copy is limited to in-frame clones, with some not included. That table supplies the V and J calls and clone size; D and trimming were determined from the DNA. The data contain hundreds of thousands of clones, roughly nine tenths of them singletons. V lost 9 bases, J lost 0 bases, and 12 bases lay in between. Germline CDR1 LNHDA, CDR2 SQIVND (reference sequence). This CDR3 has 14 amino acids.

The TCR sequence derives from a man aged 18 to 29 with COVID-19, enrolled during active disease. Material for sequencing was peripheral blood. The chain employs TRBV19 and TRBJ2-1; the D gene is possibly TRBD2 (5 bases). The CDR3 DNA follows: TGTGCCAGCAGAGGACTGAGCTCCTACAATGAGCAGTTCTTC. This gives the protein CASRGLSSYNEQFF.